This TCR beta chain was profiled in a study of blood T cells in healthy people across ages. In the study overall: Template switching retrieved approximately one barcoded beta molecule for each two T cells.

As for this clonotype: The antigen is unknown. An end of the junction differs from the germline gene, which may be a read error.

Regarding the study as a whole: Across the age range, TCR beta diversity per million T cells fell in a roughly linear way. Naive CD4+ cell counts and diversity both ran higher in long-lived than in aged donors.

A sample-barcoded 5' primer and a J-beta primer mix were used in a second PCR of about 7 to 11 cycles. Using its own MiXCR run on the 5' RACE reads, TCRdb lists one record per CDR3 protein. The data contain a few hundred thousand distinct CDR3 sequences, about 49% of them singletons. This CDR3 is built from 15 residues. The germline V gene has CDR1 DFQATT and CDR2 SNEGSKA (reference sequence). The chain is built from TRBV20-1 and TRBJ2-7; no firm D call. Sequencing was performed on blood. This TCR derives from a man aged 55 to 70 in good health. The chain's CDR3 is CSAPPPRRSSYVQYF. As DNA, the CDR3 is TGCAGTGCTCCGCCCCCTAGGCGGAGCTCCTACGTGCAGTACTTC.